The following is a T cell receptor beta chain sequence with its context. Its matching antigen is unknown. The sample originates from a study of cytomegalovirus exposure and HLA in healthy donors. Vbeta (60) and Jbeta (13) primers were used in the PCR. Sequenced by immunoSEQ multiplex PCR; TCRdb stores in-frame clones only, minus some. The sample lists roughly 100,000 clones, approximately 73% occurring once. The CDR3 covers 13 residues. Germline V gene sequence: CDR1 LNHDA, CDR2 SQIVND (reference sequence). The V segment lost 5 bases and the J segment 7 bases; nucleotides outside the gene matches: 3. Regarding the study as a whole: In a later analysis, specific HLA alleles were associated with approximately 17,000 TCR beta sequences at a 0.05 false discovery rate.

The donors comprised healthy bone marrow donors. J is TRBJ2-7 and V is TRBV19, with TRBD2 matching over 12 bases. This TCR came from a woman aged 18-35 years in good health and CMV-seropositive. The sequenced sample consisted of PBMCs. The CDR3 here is CASSYGLAGEQYF. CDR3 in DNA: TGTGCCAGTAGTTATGGACTAGCGGGAGAGCAGTACTTC.